The rows below give T cell receptor beta chains drawn from one sample of a study of follicular helper T cells after annual influenza vaccination. The data were produced by immunoSEQ multiplex PCR, yet TCRdb's version contains in-frame clones alone and is incomplete. This table has 11,000 to 15,000 clones, roughly 86% appearing once. Source: CXCR5- memory CD4+ T cells sorted from blood, taken on the day of influenza vaccination. These receptors were obtained from an adult who received the influenza vaccine. CDR3s include the opening cysteine and the closing phenylalanine or tryptophan. The D gene is left open where the match is weak. Expanded clones get a size class; other rows say once, few or many, or leave the size out.

D	J	size	V	CDR3	DNA
.	TRBJ2-2	.	TRBV7-2	CASSSTLLASRRSGELFF	TGTGCCAGCAGCTCAACTCTGTTAGCTAGCAGGCGTAGCGGGGAGCTGTTTTTT
TRBD2	TRBJ2-7	.	TRBV7-7	CASSLPWRTSGTYEQYF	TGTGCCAGCAGCTTGCCCTGGCGGACTAGCGGGACCTACGAGCAGTACTTC
TRBD1	TRBJ1-5	.	TRBV6-6	CASSLYQGAGQPQHF	TGTGCCAGCAGTCTTTACCAGGGGGCGGGTCAGCCCCAGCATTTT
.	TRBJ2-1	.	TRBV9	CASSLRPGSNEQFF	TGTGCCAGCAGCCTGAGACCGGGCTCGAATGAGCAGTTCTTC
.	TRBJ1-1	.	TRBV5-1	CASSLVRGGTEAFF	TGCGCCAGCAGCTTGGTCAGGGGAGGTACTGAAGCTTTCTTT
TRBD2	TRBJ2-3	.	TRBV28	CASSTTRGGGTDTQYF	TGTGCCAGCAGTACCACCCGGGGGGGCGGCACAGATACGCAGTATTTT
.	TRBJ2-7	few	TRBV7-8	CASSPWAETYEQYF	TGTGCCAGCAGCCCGTGGGCCGAAACCTACGAGCAGTACTTC
.	TRBJ1-2	.	TRBV23-1	CASSRRADPYYGYTF	TGCGCCAGCAGTCGGCGGGCCGACCCTTACTATGGCTACACCTTC
.	TRBJ2-7	.	TRBV5-4	CASSSRDSYEQYF	TGTGCCAGCAGCTCAAGAGACTCCTACGAGCAGTACTTC
TRBD1	TRBJ1-6	few	TRBV18	CASSPPDRLNSPLHF	TGTGCCAGCTCACCCCCGGACAGGCTTAATTCACCCCTCCACTTT
.	TRBJ2-1	few	TRBV15	CATSASYNEQFF	TGTGCCACCAGCGCAAGCTACAATGAGCAGTTCTTC
.	TRBJ2-1	.	TRBV18	CASSAGLDEQFF	TGTGCCAGCTCGGCAGGGTTGGATGAGCAGTTCTTC
.	TRBJ2-7	.	TRBV5-1	CASRSGQFSYEQYF	TGCGCCAGCAGGTCAGGGCAATTCTCCTACGAGCAGTACTTC
.	TRBJ2-7	.	TRBV28	CASRPPGPGSREQYF	TGTGCCAGCAGGCCGCCGGGGCCCGGCTCCCGCGAGCAGTACTTC
.	TRBJ1-4	.	TRBV2	CASCRIPNEKLFF	TGTGCCAGCTGTCGAATTCCTAATGAAAAACTGTTTTTT
TRBD2	TRBJ2-2	.	TRBV4-3	CASSSLAGSNTGELFF	TGCGCCAGCAGCTCCCTAGCGGGGTCGAACACCGGGGAGCTGTTTTTT
.	TRBJ2-7	.	TRBV28	CASSIRNYEQYF	TGTGCCAGCAGTATTAGAAACTACGAGCAGTACTTC
.	TRBJ2-1	.	TRBV5-3	CATKQDSSSYNEQFF	TGTGCCACGAAACAAGACTCAAGCTCCTACAATGAGCAGTTCTTC
.	TRBJ2-7	few	TRBV6-1	CATVFRDGPLEEQYF	TGTGCCACCGTTTTCCGGGACGGACCTCTAGAGGAGCAGTACTTC
TRBD2	TRBJ2-1	.	TRBV9	CASSVLGRRGGPNEQFF	TGTGCCAGCAGCGTTTTAGGGCGGCGGGGGGGCCCCAATGAGCAGTTCTTC
TRBD1	TRBJ1-2	.	TRBV4-2	CASSSFQGAYGYTF	TGTGCCAGCAGCTCGTTTCAGGGGGCCTATGGCTACACCTTC
.	TRBJ1-1	few	TRBV2	CASSVTEVMKAFF	TGTGCCAGCAGTGTGACGGAAGTGATGAAGGCTTTCTTT
.	TRBJ1-2	.	TRBV28	CASSLRQYGYTF	TGTGCCAGCAGTTTGAGGCAATATGGCTACACCTTC
TRBD1	TRBJ1-1	.	TRBV9	CASTRSQGAGEAFF	TGTGCCAGCACTAGGAGTCAGGGGGCGGGTGAAGCTTTCTTT
.	TRBJ1-2	.	TRBV6-6	CASSYQQGVTYGYTF	TGTGCCAGCAGTTACCAGCAGGGAGTAACCTATGGCTACACCTTC
.	TRBJ1-5	.	TRBV7-9	CASSLSLRGSGQPQHF	TGTGCCAGCAGCCTCTCCCTTCGGGGGTCGGGGCAGCCCCAGCATTTT
.	TRBJ1-5	.	TRBV7-3	CASSYGLGLVQPQHF	TGTGCCAGCAGCTATGGCCTGGGACTAGTTCAGCCCCAGCATTTT
.	TRBJ1-1	few	TRBV7-9	CASSSSIMNTEAFF	TGTGCCAGCAGCTCCTCAATCATGAACACTGAAGCTTTCTTT
.	TRBJ1-2	.	TRBV6-5	CASSYRTGGIYGYTF	TGTGCCAGCAGTTACCGAACGGGCGGCATCTATGGCTACACCTTC
TRBD1	TRBJ2-7	once	TRBV6-5	CASRDRGHSYEQYF	TGTGCCAGCAGGGACAGGGGGCACTCCTACGAGCAGTACTTC
TRBD1	TRBJ2-2	.	TRBV5-1	CASSGKTGTGELFF	TGCGCCAGCAGCGGCAAGACAGGGACCGGGGAGCTGTTTTTT
.	TRBJ1-4	.	TRBV28	CASSNRAAREKLFF	TGTGCCAGCAGTAACAGGGCTGCTAGGGAAAAACTGTTTTTT
.	TRBJ2-6	.	TRBV7-6	CASSPSDSSGANVLTF	TGTGCCAGCAGCCCGTCAGACAGCTCTGGGGCCAACGTCCTGACTTTC
.	TRBJ2-1	.	TRBV4-1	CASSQVGYEQFF	TGCGCCAGCAGCCAAGTGGGATACGAGCAGTTCTTC
.	TRBJ2-1	.	TRBV5-1	CASSLDPANNEQFF	TGCGCCAGCAGCTTGGACCCCGCTAACAATGAGCAGTTCTTC
.	TRBJ2-2	.	TRBV5-5	CASSPIVSAGELFF	TGTGCCAGCAGCCCAATTGTGTCCGCGGGGGAGCTGTTTTTT
TRBD2	TRBJ2-1	.	TRBV4-1	CASSHPGAGGEYNEQFF	TGCGCCAGCAGCCATCCCGGAGCGGGGGGGGAATACAATGAGCAGTTCTTC
TRBD1	TRBJ2-7	.	TRBV28	CASRLGLWTGHYEQYF	TGTGCCAGCAGACTGGGGCTTTGGACAGGACATTACGAGCAGTACTTC
.	TRBJ1-5	few	TRBV30	CAWSVHSNQPQHF	TGTGCCTGGAGTGTACACAGCAATCAGCCCCAGCATTTT
.	TRBJ1-5	once	TRBV19	CASRTISWGNQPQHF	TGTGCCAGTCGGACCATATCTTGGGGGAATCAGCCCCAGCATTTT
.	TRBJ2-1	.	TRBV18	CASSPPGGGTYNEQFF	TGTGCCAGCTCACCACCGGGAGGGGGGACGTACAATGAGCAGTTCTTC
.	TRBJ2-7	.	TRBV5-1	CASSPGRGLDEQYF	TGCGCCAGCAGCCCCGGGAGAGGCCTGGACGAGCAGTACTTC
.	TRBJ1-5	.	TRBV18	CASSPSSSNQPQHF	TGTGCCAGCTCACCTAGTTCAAGCAATCAGCCCCAGCATTTT
.	TRBJ1-5	.	TRBV18	CASSPDGQTNQPQHF	TGTGCCAGCTCACCAGACGGACAGACCAATCAGCCCCAGCATTTT
.	TRBJ1-5	.	TRBV6-5	CASSPTDRHQPQHF	TGTGCCAGCAGTCCGACGGACCGTCATCAGCCCCAGCATTTT
TRBD1	TRBJ1-2	few	TRBV9	CASSVVSGGAYYGYTF	TGTGCCAGCAGCGTAGTTTCAGGGGGCGCCTACTATGGCTACACCTTC
.	TRBJ2-7	once	TRBV5-1	CASSLEPQVYDEQYF	TGCGCCAGCAGCTTGGAACCCCAGGTTTACGACGAGCAGTACTTC
.	TRBJ2-5	.	TRBV7-8	CASTDPLSRGRVETQYF	TGTGCCAGCACCGACCCGCTTAGCAGGGGCCGGGTAGAGACCCAGTACTTC
TRBD1	TRBJ1-6	.	TRBV7-9	CASSGTGDSPLHF	TGTGCCAGCAGCGGGACAGGGGATTCACCCCTCCACTTT
TRBD1	TRBJ1-1	.	TRBV7-8	CASSLAGTGGTEAFF	TGTGCCAGCAGCTTAGCCGGGACAGGGGGCACTGAAGCTTTCTTT
.	TRBJ1-1	.	TRBV11-2	CASRFIRGRGGTEAFF	TGTGCCAGCAGGTTTATTCGGGGTCGGGGGGGCACTGAAGCTTTCTTT
.	TRBJ1-1	.	TRBV18	CASSPINRGKGTEAFF	TGTGCCAGCTCACCAATTAATCGGGGGAAGGGCACTGAAGCTTTCTTT
.	TRBJ2-4	.	TRBV11-2	CASSFRGHLSKNIQYF	TGTGCCAGCAGCTTCCGCGGCCACCTATCCAAAAACATTCAGTACTTC
TRBD1	TRBJ1-2	.	TRBV7-9	CASSYVIRTGLRYGYTF	TGTGCCAGCAGCTACGTAATTCGGACAGGGCTAAGATATGGCTACACCTTC
TRBD1	TRBJ2-1	.	TRBV2	CASSGQGPYNEQFF	TGTGCCAGCAGTGGACAGGGGCCCTACAATGAGCAGTTCTTC